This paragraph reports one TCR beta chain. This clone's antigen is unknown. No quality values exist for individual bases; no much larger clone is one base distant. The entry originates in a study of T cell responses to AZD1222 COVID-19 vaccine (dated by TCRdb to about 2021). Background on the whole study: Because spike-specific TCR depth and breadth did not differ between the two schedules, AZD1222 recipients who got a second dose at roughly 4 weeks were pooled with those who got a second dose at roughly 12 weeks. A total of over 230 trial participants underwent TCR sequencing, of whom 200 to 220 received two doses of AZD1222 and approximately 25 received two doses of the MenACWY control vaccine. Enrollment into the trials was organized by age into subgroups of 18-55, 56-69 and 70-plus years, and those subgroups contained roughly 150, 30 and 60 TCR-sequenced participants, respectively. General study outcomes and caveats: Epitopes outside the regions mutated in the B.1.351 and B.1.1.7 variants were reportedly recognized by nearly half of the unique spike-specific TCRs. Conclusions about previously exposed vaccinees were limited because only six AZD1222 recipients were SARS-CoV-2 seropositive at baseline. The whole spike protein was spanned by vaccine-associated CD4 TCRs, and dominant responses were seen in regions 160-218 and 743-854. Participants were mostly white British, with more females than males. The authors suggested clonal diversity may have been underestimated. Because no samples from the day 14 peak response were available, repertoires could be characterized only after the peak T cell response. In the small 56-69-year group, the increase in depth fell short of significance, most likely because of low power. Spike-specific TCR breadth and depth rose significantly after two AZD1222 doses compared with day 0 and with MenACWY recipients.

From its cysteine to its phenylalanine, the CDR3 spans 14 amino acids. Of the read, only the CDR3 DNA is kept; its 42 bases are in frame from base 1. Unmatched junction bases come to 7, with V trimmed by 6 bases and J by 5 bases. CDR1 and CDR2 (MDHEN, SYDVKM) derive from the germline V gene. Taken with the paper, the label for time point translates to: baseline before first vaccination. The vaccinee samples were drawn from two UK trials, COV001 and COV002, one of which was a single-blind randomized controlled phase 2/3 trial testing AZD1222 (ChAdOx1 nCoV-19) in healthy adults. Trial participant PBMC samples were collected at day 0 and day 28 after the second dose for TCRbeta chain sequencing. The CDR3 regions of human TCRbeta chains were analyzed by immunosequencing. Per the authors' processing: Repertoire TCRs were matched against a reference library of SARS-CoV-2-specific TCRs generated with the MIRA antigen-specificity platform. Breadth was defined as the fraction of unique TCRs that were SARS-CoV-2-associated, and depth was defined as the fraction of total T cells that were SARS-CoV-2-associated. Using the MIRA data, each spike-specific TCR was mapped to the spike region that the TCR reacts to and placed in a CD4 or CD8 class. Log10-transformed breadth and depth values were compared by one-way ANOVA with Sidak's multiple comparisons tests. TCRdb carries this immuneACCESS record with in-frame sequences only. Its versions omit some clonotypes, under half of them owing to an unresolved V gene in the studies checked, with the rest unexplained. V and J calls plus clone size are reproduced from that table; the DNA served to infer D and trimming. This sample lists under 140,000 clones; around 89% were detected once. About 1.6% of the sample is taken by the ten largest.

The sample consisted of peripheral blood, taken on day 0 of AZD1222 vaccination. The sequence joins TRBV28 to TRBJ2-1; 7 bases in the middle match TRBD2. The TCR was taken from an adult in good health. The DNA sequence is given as TGTGCCAGCAGCCCCACGAGCGGGAACAATGAGCAGTTCTTC. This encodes CASSPTSGNNEQFF.